This is a list of T cell receptor beta chains from one sample in a study of cytomegalovirus exposure and HLA in healthy donors. Here immunoSEQ multiplex PCR was the method, and the copy in TCRdb shows in-frame clones only, minus some. This table has around 140,000 clones, 55% to 75% appearing once. The sequencing input was PBMCs. These receptors were obtained from a middle-aged man in good health and CMV-seropositive. Both conserved end residues are part of each CDR3. A D gene is named only where the DNA matches it firmly. Clone size is stated in some rows and not others, as once, few, many or a class when expanded.

abundance | j_gene | v_gene | d_gene | CDR3aa | CDR3nt
- | TRBJ1-1 | TRBV5-1 | TRBD1 | CASSLYPTGGAGVTEAFF | TGCGCCAGCAGCTTATACCCCACAGGGGGCGCGGGGGTCACTGAAGCTTTCTTT
- | TRBJ1-5 | TRBV6-1 | - | CASRGKGQPQHF | TGTGCCAGCCGGGGAAAGGGTCAGCCCCAGCATTTT
- | TRBJ2-1 | TRBV5-1 | TRBD1 | CASSLIHRGYSYNEQFF | TGCGCCAGCAGCCTAATCCACAGGGGTTACTCCTACAATGAGCAGTTCTTC
- | TRBJ1-6 | TRBV7-9 | - | CASSLGGAYNSPLHF | TGTGCCAGCAGCTTAGGAGGTGCCTATAATTCACCCCTCCACTTT
- | TRBJ2-5 | TRBV10-2 | TRBD1 | CASRDTGQLGEQYF | TGCGCCAGCAGAGATACGGGACAGCTAGGGGAGCAGTACTTC
- | TRBJ2-1 | TRBV7-2 | - | CASSLVRGGYEQFF | TGTGCCAGCAGCTTAGTTCGCGGTGGGTATGAGCAGTTCTTC
- | TRBJ1-5 | TRBV7-9 | - | CSSQGVEQPQHF | TGTTCCTCACAGGGTGTGGAACAGCCCCAGCATTTT
- | TRBJ1-3 | TRBV2 | - | CASSTRHRSGNTIYF | TGTGCCAGCAGTACCCGACACCGTTCTGGAAACACCATATATTTT
- | TRBJ1-5 | TRBV27 | - | CASSYRVSQPQHF | TGTGCCAGCAGTTACAGGGTAAGCCAGCCCCAGCATTTT
- | TRBJ2-2 | TRBV6-6 | - | CASSWVGGTGELFF | TGTGCCAGCAGTTGGGTAGGGGGCACCGGGGAGCTGTTTTTT
- | TRBJ2-7 | TRBV28 | - | CASSFQSRYEQYF | TGTGCCAGCAGTTTTCAGAGCAGGTACGAGCAGTACTTC
few | TRBJ1-2 | TRBV9 | - | CASSVGRALAGTF | TGTGCCAGCAGCGTAGGCAGGGCCCTCGCAGGCACCTTC
- | TRBJ1-2 | TRBV25-1 | TRBD1 | CASSGVGTGNYGYTF | TGTGCCAGCAGTGGGGTGGGGACAGGGAACTATGGCTACACCTTC